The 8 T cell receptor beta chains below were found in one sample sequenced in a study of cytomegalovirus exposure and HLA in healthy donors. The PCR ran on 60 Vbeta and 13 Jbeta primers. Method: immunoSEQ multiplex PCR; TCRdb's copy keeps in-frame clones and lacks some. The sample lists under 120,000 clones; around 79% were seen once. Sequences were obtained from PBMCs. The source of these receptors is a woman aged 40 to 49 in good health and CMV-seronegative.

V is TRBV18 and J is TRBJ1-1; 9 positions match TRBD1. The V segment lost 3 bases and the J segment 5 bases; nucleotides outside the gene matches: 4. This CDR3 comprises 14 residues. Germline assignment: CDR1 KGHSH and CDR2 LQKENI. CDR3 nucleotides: TGTGCCAGCTCACCGGACAGGGGTCGGACTGAAGCTTTCTTT. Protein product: CASSPDRGRTEAFF. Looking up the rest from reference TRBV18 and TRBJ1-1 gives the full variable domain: NAGVMQNPRHLVRRRGQEARLRCSPMKGHSHVYWYRQLPEEGLKFMVYLQKENIIDESGMPKERFSAEFPKEGPSILRIQQVVRGDSAAYFCASSPDRGRTEAFFGQGTRLTVV.

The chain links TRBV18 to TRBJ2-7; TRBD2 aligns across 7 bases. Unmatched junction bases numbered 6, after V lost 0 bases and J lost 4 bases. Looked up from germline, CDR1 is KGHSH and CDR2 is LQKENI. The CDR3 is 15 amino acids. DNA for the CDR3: TGTGCCAGCTCACCACCGTCTAGCGGCGAATACGAGCAGTACTTC. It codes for CASSPPSSGEYEQYF.

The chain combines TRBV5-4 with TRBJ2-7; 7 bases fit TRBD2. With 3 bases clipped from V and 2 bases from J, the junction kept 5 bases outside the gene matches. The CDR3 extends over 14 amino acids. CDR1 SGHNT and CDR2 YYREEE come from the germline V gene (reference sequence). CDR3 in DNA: TGTGCCAGCAGCTCACTAGCGCTCCCCTACGAGCAGTACTTC. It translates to CASSSLALPYEQYF.

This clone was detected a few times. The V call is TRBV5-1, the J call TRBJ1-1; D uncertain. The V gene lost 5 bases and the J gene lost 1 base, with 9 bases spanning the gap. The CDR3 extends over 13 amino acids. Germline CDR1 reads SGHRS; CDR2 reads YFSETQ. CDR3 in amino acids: CASRTTGNTEAFF. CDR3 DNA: TGCGCCAGCAGAACGACGGGGAACACTGAAGCTTTCTTT.

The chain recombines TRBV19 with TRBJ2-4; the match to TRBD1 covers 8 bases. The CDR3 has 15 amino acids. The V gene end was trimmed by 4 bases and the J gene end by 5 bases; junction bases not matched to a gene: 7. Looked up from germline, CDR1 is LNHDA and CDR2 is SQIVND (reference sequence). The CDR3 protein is CASSRRQGQQNIQYF. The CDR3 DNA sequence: TGTGCCAGTAGTAGGCGACAGGGGCAACAAAACATTCAGTACTTC.

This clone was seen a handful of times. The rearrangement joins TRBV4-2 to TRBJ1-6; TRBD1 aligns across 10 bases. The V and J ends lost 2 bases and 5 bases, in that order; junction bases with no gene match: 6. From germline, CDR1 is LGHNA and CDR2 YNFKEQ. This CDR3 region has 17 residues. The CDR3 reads CASSQSQGQGDNSPLHF. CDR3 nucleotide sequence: TGTGCCAGCAGCCAATCCCAAGGACAGGGGGATAATTCACCCCTCCACTTT.

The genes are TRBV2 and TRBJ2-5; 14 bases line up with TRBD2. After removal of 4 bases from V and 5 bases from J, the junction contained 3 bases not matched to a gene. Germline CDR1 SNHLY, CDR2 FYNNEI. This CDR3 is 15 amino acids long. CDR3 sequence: CASSGGTSGGETQYF. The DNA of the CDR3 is TGTGCCAGCAGTGGGGGGACTAGCGGGGGTGAGACCCAGTACTTC.

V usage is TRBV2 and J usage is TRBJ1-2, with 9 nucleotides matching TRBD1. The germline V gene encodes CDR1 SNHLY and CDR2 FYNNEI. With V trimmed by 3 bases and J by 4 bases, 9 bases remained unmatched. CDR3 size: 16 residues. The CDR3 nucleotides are TGTGCCAGCAGTGAGGGCACAGGGGGCGCGGGCTATGGCTACACCTTC. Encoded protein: CASSEGTGGAGYGYTF.